These T cell receptor beta chains were read from a single sample in a study of beta chain features in type 1 diabetes. Measured with immunoSEQ multiplex PCR; TCRdb has only the in-frame clones, and not every one. The profile shows over 500,000 clones, 15% to 19% of them singletons. The source material was naive CD4+ T cells from blood. These receptor sequences come from a man between 18 and 35 years old in good health. Both conserved end residues are part of each CDR3. D genes are given only for firm matches. Size tells how often a clone was seen (once, few, many) or the class of an expanded clone, and some rows leave it out.

CDR3 | DNA | J | V | size | D
CASSVEGRGYNEQFF | TGTGCCAGCAGCGTAGAGGGCAGGGGCTACAATGAGCAGTTCTTC | TRBJ2-1 | TRBV9 | few | .
CASSQDPAGGAQHF | TGCGCCAGCAGCCAAGATCCCGCGGGTGGGGCCCAGCATTTT | TRBJ1-5 | TRBV4-3 | . | .
CASSPRTGRETQYF | TGTGCCAGCAGCCCGAGGACTGGTCGAGAGACCCAGTACTTC | TRBJ2-5 | TRBV7-2 | few | .
CASSVDSGVFAELFF | TGTGCCAGCAGCGTAGACTCAGGGGTTTTCGCGGAGCTGTTTTTT | TRBJ2-2 | TRBV9 | . | .
CASSEVGVGTNEKLFF | TGTGCCAGCAGTGAAGTTGGAGTTGGCACTAATGAAAAACTGTTTTTT | TRBJ1-4 | TRBV2 | few | .
CASSSLGQGGGYTF | TGCGCCAGCAGCTCTTTAGGACAGGGAGGAGGCTACACCTTC | TRBJ1-2 | TRBV5-1 | . | TRBD1
CASSAPGEATEAFF | TGTGCCAGCAGCGCCCCGGGCGAGGCCACTGAAGCTTTCTTT | TRBJ1-1 | TRBV9 | few | .
CATSSGNTIYF | TGTGCCACCAGCAGTGGAAACACCATATATTTT | TRBJ1-3 | TRBV15 | few | .
CASRYQGGREQYF | TGCGCCAGCAGGTATCAGGGGGGCCGCGAGCAGTACTTC | TRBJ2-7 | TRBV5-1 | . | .
CASSIQQSYNEQFF | TGTGCCAGTAGTATACAACAATCCTACAATGAGCAGTTCTTC | TRBJ2-1 | TRBV19 | few | .
CASSLGSLLGTEAFF | TGTGCCAGCAGCTTAGGGAGTCTCCTGGGCACTGAAGCTTTCTTT | TRBJ1-1 | TRBV7-2 | few | .
CASSPQGSYEQYF | TGTGCCAGCAGTCCGCAGGGCTCCTACGAGCAGTACTTC | TRBJ2-7 | TRBV25-1 | few | .
CAISSGILPYEQYF | TGTGCCATCAGCTCCGGGATCCTGCCCTACGAGCAGTACTTC | TRBJ2-7 | TRBV10-3 | few | .
CASRGLAASYEQYF | TGTGCCAGCAGGGGACTAGCGGCTTCCTACGAGCAGTACTTC | TRBJ2-7 | TRBV11-2 | . | TRBD2
CASGLGGGNQPQHF | TGTGCCAGCGGGTTAGGGGGCGGGAATCAGCCCCAGCATTTT | TRBJ1-5 | TRBV27 | few | TRBD1
CASSGRDRVPGELFF | TGTGCCAGCAGCGGCCGGGACAGGGTTCCCGGGGAGCTGTTTTTT | TRBJ2-2 | TRBV2 | . | TRBD1
CASSSGTSGISTDTQYF | TGTGCCAGCAGCTCGGGGACTAGCGGAATAAGCACAGATACGCAGTATTTT | TRBJ2-3 | TRBV7-9 | few | TRBD2
CASSQSGHLEQYF | TGTGCCAGCAGCCAAAGTGGCCATCTCGAGCAGTACTTC | TRBJ2-7 | TRBV7-2 | . | .
CASSLENIQYF | TGTGCCAGCAGCTTAGAGAACATTCAGTACTTC | TRBJ2-4 | TRBV7-9 | many | .
CASSELWGVSYNEQFF | TGTGCCAGCAGTGAACTATGGGGGGTGTCCTACAATGAGCAGTTCTTC | TRBJ2-1 | TRBV25-1 | . | .
CATSRGSTSGGASSYEQYF | TGTGCCACCAGCAGAGGGTCCACTAGCGGGGGGGCCAGCTCCTACGAGCAGTACTTC | TRBJ2-7 | TRBV15 | once | TRBD2
CASSQEELYNEQFF | TGCGCCAGCAGCCAAGAAGAACTGTACAATGAGCAGTTCTTC | TRBJ2-1 | TRBV4-3 | . | .
CASSPTAGGDEKLFF | TGTGCCAGCAGCCCGACGGCAGGGGGGGACGAAAAACTGTTTTTT | TRBJ1-4 | TRBV14 | . | TRBD1
CASRRTGNTGELFF | TGTGCCAGCAGACGGACAGGGAACACCGGGGAGCTGTTTTTT | TRBJ2-2 | TRBV6-6 | few | TRBD1